This is a list of T cell receptor beta chains from one sample in a study of shared clonotypes between healthy human individuals. The method was immunoSEQ multiplex PCR; TCRdb's version includes in-frame clones alone and lacks a portion of them. The repertoire holds approximately 2.5 million clones, with around 94% as singletons. The sample consisted of naive CD4+ T cells sorted from blood. These receptors were collected from a man between 18 and 35 years old in good health. Each CDR3 is given with its conserved first and last residue. A D gene is named only where the DNA matches it firmly. Some rows have no size entry. The others give once, few or many, or a class for an expanded clone.

cdr3_nt | cdr3_aa | j_call | clone_size | v_call | d_call | cdr3_length
TGTGCCGCCCGGGACTCTGGAAACACCATATATTTT | CAARDSGNTIYF | TRBJ1-3 | - | TRBV2 | - | 12
TGTGCCAGCTCACCTCAGGCATGGCCCTCCTACGAGCAGTACTTC | CASSPQAWPSYEQYF | TRBJ2-7 | once | TRBV18 | - | 15
TGTGCCAGCAGCGTAGGACAGGGGAGGAGTACAGATACGCAGTATTTT | CASSVGQGRSTDTQYF | TRBJ2-3 | - | TRBV9 | TRBD1 | 16
TGCGCCAGCAGTCCACCAGGGACTAGCGGGGGGGCCGGGAATGAGCAGTTCTTC | CASSPPGTSGGAGNEQFF | TRBJ2-1 | - | TRBV10-1 | TRBD2 | 18
TGTGCCATCAGTGAGTCTAGCGGGGAGCTGTTTTTT | CAISESSGELFF | TRBJ2-2 | - | TRBV10-3 | - | 12
TGTGCCAGCAGTTTACAGGGCAACACTGAAGCTTTCTTT | CASSLQGNTEAFF | TRBJ1-1 | - | TRBV28 | - | 13
TGTGCCAGTAGTGCTCAGGGGACCGGGGAGCTGTTTTTT | CASSAQGTGELFF | TRBJ2-2 | - | TRBV19 | - | 13
TGTGCCAGCTCACCCCTACCGACAGGGGGAGGCACAGATACGCAGTATTTT | CASSPLPTGGGTDTQYF | TRBJ2-3 | - | TRBV18 | TRBD1 | 17
TGTGCCAGCACGGCGACGGGGACTAGCGGTGAGCAGTTCTTC | CASTATGTSGEQFF | TRBJ2-1 | - | TRBV9 | TRBD2 | 14
TGTGCCAGCAGCTTTCCGACAAGCACAGATACGCAGTATTTT | CASSFPTSTDTQYF | TRBJ2-3 | - | TRBV11-3 | - | 14
TGTGCCAGCAGCCGTGGACAGGCCAGCAATCAGCCCCAGCATTTT | CASSRGQASNQPQHF | TRBJ1-5 | - | TRBV28 | TRBD1 | 15
TGTGCCAGCAGCTTAGGTACCCCACCAGCAGCTCACGGGGAGCTGTTTTTT | CASSLGTPPAAHGELFF | TRBJ2-2 | - | TRBV7-8 | - | 17
TGTGCCAGCAGTAGTCCCGGCATGAACACTGAAGCTTTCTTT | CASSSPGMNTEAFF | TRBJ1-1 | - | TRBV6-5 | - | 14
TGTGCCAGCAGCGCAGCACTAGCGAGGTATTACGAGCAGTACTTC | CASSAALARYYEQYF | TRBJ2-7 | - | TRBV7-2 | TRBD2 | 15
TGCGCCAGCAGGTGGACAGGGCAAGGGGACGAGCAGTACTTC | CASRWTGQGDEQYF | TRBJ2-7 | - | TRBV10-2 | TRBD1 | 14
TGCGCCAGCAGCTTGGCCACGGGGCAGGGGGCGCCTGGCTACACCTTC | CASSLATGQGAPGYTF | TRBJ1-2 | - | TRBV5-1 | TRBD1 | 16
TGTGCCATCAGGGGTTCCGGGACAGGGGGAGAAAAACTGTTTTTT | CAIRGSGTGGEKLFF | TRBJ1-4 | - | TRBV10-3 | TRBD1 | 15
TGTGCCAGCCGTACTGAAGGGGCCGGTGGCTACACCTTC | CASRTEGAGGYTF | TRBJ1-2 | - | TRBV6-6 | - | 13
TGTGCCAGCAGCTTAGCCGGACAGGTGGCTTGGTATTTT | CASSLAGQVAWYF | TRBJ2-3 | - | TRBV5-6 | TRBD1 | 13
TGTGCCAGCAGCTTGTGGGGGGAGAGCTCCTACAATGAGCAGTTCTTC | CASSLWGESSYNEQFF | TRBJ2-1 | - | TRBV5-6 | - | 16
TGTGCCAGCAGTGATCGTGGACTAGCGGGACCGAGCTCCTACGAGCAGTACTTC | CASSDRGLAGPSSYEQYF | TRBJ2-7 | - | TRBV25-1 | TRBD2 | 18
TGTGCCAGCAGCTTAGGTGTCGGGGGACCGGGCTACGAGCAGTACTTC | CASSLGVGGPGYEQYF | TRBJ2-7 | - | TRBV11-2 | - | 16